Shown below are 15 T cell receptor beta chains from a single sample sequenced in a study of blood T cells in healthy people across ages. Together with a sample-barcoded 5' primer, a J-beta primer mix was included in a second PCR lasting about 6 to 12 cycles. TCRdb re-called the 5' RACE reads through MiXCR, storing one row per CDR3 protein. The sample has around 800,000 distinct CDR3 sequences, less than 60% seen once. The sequencing input was blood. The source is an elderly man in good health.

This clonotype was counted at least ten times. J is TRBJ2-1 and V is TRBV7-9, with 12 bases lining up with TRBD1. From germline, CDR1 is SEHNR and CDR2 FQNEAQ (reference sequence). Losses at the gene ends were 6 bases for V and 7 bases for J; bases not matched to a gene: 7. The CDR3 consists of 15 residues. The CDR3 reads CASSRPGQGANEQFF. Here the CDR3 DNA reads TGTGCCAGCAGTAGGCCGGGACAGGGGGCAAATGAGCAGTTCTTC.

The rearrangement joins TRBV11-2 to TRBJ2-7; 10 bases match TRBD2. Germline loops: CDR1 SGHAT, CDR2 FQNNGV. This CDR3 spans 15 amino acids. V shed 3 bases, J shed 3 bases, and the junction held 5 bases outside the gene matches. The CDR3 DNA sequence: TGTGCCAGCAGCTTTACGCTAGCGGGGGTCTACGAGCAGTACTTC. The encoded protein is CASSFTLAGVYEQYF. The full variable domain, rest sourced from reference TRBV11-2 and TRBJ2-7, is EAGVAQSPRYKIIEKRQSVAFWCNPISGHATLYWYQQILGQGPKLLIQFQNNGVVDDSQLPKDRFSAERLKGVDSTLKIQPAKLEDSAVYLCASSFTLAGVYEQYFGPGTRLTVT.

The sample holds many counts of this clonotype. The chain is built from TRBV12-3 or TRBV12-4 and TRBJ1-2, with TRBD1 matching over 7 bases. V lost 5 bases, J lost 0 bases, and 3 bases stayed unmatched. CDR3 length equals 14 residues. CDR3 residues: CASSLGQTNYGYTF. The CDR3 DNA follows: TGTGCCAGCAGTCTGGGACAGACTAACTATGGCTACACCTTC.

This clonotype was observed at least ten times. This chain joins TRBV12-3 or TRBV12-4 and TRBJ2-1, with a weak D call TRBD2 (6 bases). This CDR3 is 15 amino acids long. The germline V and J ends were trimmed by 7 bases and 5 bases, with 18 bases remaining between them. The CDR3 loop is CASISGVAANNEQFF. DNA for the CDR3: TGTGCCAGCATCTCGGGGGTAGCAGCAAACAATGAGCAGTTCTTC.

This clonotype was recorded a few times. This sequence joins TRBV20-1 and TRBJ2-1; TRBD2 aligns across 7 bases. The CDR3 totals 15 residues. J was trimmed by 6 bases and V by 1 base; bases with no gene match: 9. The germline V gene has CDR1 DFQATT and CDR2 SNEGSKA (reference sequence). CDR3 sequence reads: CSARGRRAGSNEQFF. Here the CDR3 DNA reads TGCAGTGCTAGAGGGCGGCGAGCGGGAAGCAATGAGCAGTTCTTC.

There are a few counts of this clonotype. The chain is built from TRBV5-1 and TRBJ2-1; 8 bases fit TRBD1. Trimming cost V 0 bases and J 2 bases; bases outside gene matches: 7. Germline V lookup: CDR1 SGHRS, CDR2 YFSETQ. CDR3 length: 17 residues. CDR3 residues: CASSLDVGTGTYNEQFF. The DNA for the CDR3 is TGCGCCAGCAGCTTGGACGTCGGGACAGGTACCTACAATGAGCAGTTCTTC.

V usage is TRBV28 and J usage is TRBJ2-7; D remains unclear. Germline V gene sequence: CDR1 MDHEN, CDR2 SYDVKM. The V and J ends lost 5 bases and 4 bases respectively, with 15 bases between them. The CDR3 runs to 14 residues. DNA of the CDR3: TGTGCCAGCAGTGCTACCGAGACCCGGTACGAGCAGTACTTC. As protein: CASSATETRYEQYF.

The rearrangement uses TRBV25-1 and TRBJ2-4, with D possibly matching TRBD1 (6 bases). The CDR3 has 14 amino acids. Germline values: CDR1 MGHDK, CDR2 SYGVNS. Trimming left V 2 bases short and J 3 bases short, with 8 bases between. The CDR3 is CASSEPGVKNIQYF. Written as DNA, the CDR3 is TGTGCCAGCAGTGAACCAGGGGTCAAAAACATTCAGTACTTC.

As to this clonotype: This could be a read error, since a much larger clone is one nucleotide away. V usage is TRBV20-1 and J usage is TRBJ2-2; 8 nucleotides match TRBD1. Germline-derived CDR1 and CDR2 are DFQATT and SNEGSKA (reference sequence). Trimming removed 2 bases from V and 3 bases from J; junction bases left unmatched: 2. This CDR3 has 14 amino acids. The CDR3 sequence: CSARPQGDTGELFF. The CDR3 DNA reads TGCAGTGCTAGACCACAGGGGGACACCGGGGAGCTGTTTTTT.

The V and J genes are TRBV5-1 and TRBJ2-1; D perhaps matches TRBD2 (6 bases). The CDR3 loop spans 14 amino acids. Trimming pared 0 bases from V and 4 bases from J, leaving 8 bases between. Germline V gene sequence: CDR1 SGHRS, CDR2 YFSETQ. The CDR3 nucleotides are TGCGCCAGCAGCTTGGAGCGGGTTTACAATGAGCAGTTCTTC. Amino acid sequence: CASSLERVYNEQFF.

This clonotype was found a few times. The rearrangement uses TRBV27 and TRBJ2-1; no firm D call. Germline CDR1 MNHEY, CDR2 SMNVEV (reference sequence). CDR3 size: 17 residues. Between the trimmed V and J ends, which lost 6 bases and 0 bases, there was a span of 18 bases. The CDR3 sequence is CASSPGWGTSSYNEQFF. CDR3 sequence (DNA): TGTGCCAGCAGCCCCGGGTGGGGAACGAGCTCCTACAATGAGCAGTTCTTC.

This clonotype has just a few counts. This chain uses TRBV20-1 with TRBJ2-1; 11 bases agree with TRBD2. The CDR3 sequence is 16 residues long. V was clipped by 3 bases and J by 2 bases; unmatched bases: 6. Germline lookup yields CDR1 DFQATT and CDR2 SNEGSKA (reference sequence). The CDR3 DNA follows: TGCAGTGCTAGCGACGTAGCGGGAGGGCCCTACAATGAGCAGTTCTTC. Its translation is CSASDVAGGPYNEQFF.

The chain is built from TRBV12-3 or TRBV12-4 and TRBJ1-2; D perhaps matches TRBD1 (5 bases). V gave up 5 bases and J gave up 6 bases, with 16 bases separating them. The CDR3 runs 14 residues. The CDR3: CASSGLGVRDGYTF. CDR3 nucleotides: TGTGCCAGCAGTGGATTGGGGGTACGAGATGGCTACACCTTC.

The V call is TRBV20-1, the J call TRBJ2-7; D may be TRBD1 or TRBD2 (6 bases each). V was trimmed by 6 bases and J by 2 bases, leaving 20 bases between them. The CDR3 loop spans 15 amino acids. CDR1 DFQATT and CDR2 SNEGSKA come from the germline V gene (reference sequence). The CDR3 sequence: CSAPISRGPPYEQYF. For the CDR3, the DNA is TGCAGTGCCCCAATTAGTCGGGGGCCCCCCTACGAGCAGTACTTC.

About this clonotype: Germline and junction disagree at one end, which may indicate a read error. The rearrangement joins TRBV25-1 to TRBJ1-4, with D possibly matching TRBD1 (5 bases). This CDR3 contains 14 residues. Germline V gene sequence: CDR1 MGHDK, CDR2 SYGVNS. The CDR3 loop is CASSGGRTIERLFF. In DNA form, the CDR3 reads TGTGCCAGCAGTGGGGGGAGGACAATTGAAAGACTGTTTTTT.